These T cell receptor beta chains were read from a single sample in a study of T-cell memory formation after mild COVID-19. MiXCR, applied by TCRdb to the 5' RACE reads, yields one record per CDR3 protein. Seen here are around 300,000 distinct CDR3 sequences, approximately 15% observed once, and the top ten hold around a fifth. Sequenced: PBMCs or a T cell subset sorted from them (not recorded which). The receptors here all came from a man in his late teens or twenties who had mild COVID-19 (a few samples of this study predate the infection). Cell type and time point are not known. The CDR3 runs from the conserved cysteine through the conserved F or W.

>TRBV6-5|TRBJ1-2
CASALQGIGGYTF
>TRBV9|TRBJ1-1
CASSVESLGPTEAFF
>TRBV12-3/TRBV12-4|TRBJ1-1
CASRIQGRLKAFF
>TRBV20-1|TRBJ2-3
CSAWTSGEDTQYF
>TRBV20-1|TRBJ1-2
CSAWDSYRYTF
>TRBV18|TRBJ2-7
CASSQGQGDEQYF
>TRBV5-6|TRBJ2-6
CASSLALGESYGANVLTF
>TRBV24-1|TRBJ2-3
CATSAGDRSTQYF
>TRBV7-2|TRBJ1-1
CASSLSAGRTEAFF
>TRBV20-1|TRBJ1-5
CSANNADSARQPQHF
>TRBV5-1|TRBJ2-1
CASSAPGQSYNEQFF
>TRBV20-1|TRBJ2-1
CSVRQGLYNEQFF
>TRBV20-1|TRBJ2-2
CSAPRGGRTGELFF
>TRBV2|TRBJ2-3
CASSDWGLAGSGDTQYF
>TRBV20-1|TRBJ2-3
CSASRPGQGSTDTQYF
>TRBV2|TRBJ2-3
CASKSSGNRDTQYF
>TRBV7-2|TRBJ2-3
CASSFRQTLTDTQYF